This T cell receptor (beta chain) derives from a study of blood T cells in healthy people across ages. Study outcomes and limitations: The study found more naive CD4+ cells and higher diversity in long-lived than aged donors. Researchers report that TCR beta diversity correlated strongly with naive T cell percentage.

Details on this clonotype: The antigen remains unidentified.

The CDR3 has 17 amino acids. CDR1 and CDR2 from the germline V gene are SGHRS and YFSETQ. Next came a second PCR, run for about 6 to 12 cycles, which used a sample-barcoded 5' primer along with a J-beta primer mix. All cDNA molecules were each tagged by a template-switch adaptor with 12 random nucleotides. Using its own MiXCR run on the 5' RACE reads, TCRdb lists one record per CDR3 protein. The table includes 1.5 million to 2 million distinct CDR3 sequences, about 49% detected once. Peripheral blood samples of 7.5 to 10 milliliters were drawn from each donor. The V call is TRBV5-1, the J call TRBJ2-7; either TRBD1 or TRBD2 may fit D (6 bases each). Matching the DNA end better, TRBJ2-5 makes the J call doubtful. Sequenced: blood. This sequence originates from a woman aged 40 to 55 in good health. CDR3 sequence: CASSLGPGAKTGETQYF. The CDR3 bases are TGCGCCAGCAGCTTAGGTCCGGGGGCCAAAACGGGAGAGACCCAGTACTTC.